The clone carrying this T cell receptor beta chain was seen more than once but under ten times. Its antigen remains unknown. These data belong to a study of early T cells in non-severe SARS-CoV-2 infection. Background on the study: RNA in bulk from unsorted whole blood was sequenced, and chains were unpaired. Study observations and caveats: Matches to VDJdb favored anti-spike CD8 responses and missed private and CD4 specificities.

Individual cDNA molecules received unique molecular identifiers during library preparation. TCRdb passed the 5' RACE reads through MiXCR, listing each CDR3 protein once. The sample lists 75,000 to 100,000 distinct CDR3 sequences, roughly 17% occurring once. V trimming: 0 bases; J trimming: 8 bases; junction bases outside the gene matches: 7. The CDR3 sequence is 16 residues long. CDR1 and CDR2 from the germline V gene are LGHNT and FRNRAP. The TCR comes from an adult who was a healthcare worker with PCR-confirmed SARS-CoV-2 infection or an uninfected control (not recorded which). The chain carries TRBV12-5 and TRBJ2-1; 10 nucleotides match TRBD2. Sequencing was carried out using whole blood. CDR3 coding DNA: TGTGCTAGTGGTTTGGTACTTCCCCTAGCGGGAGATGAGCAGTTCTTC. Translation gives CASGLVLPLAGDEQFF.